Following are 20 T cell receptor beta chains from one sample sequenced in a study of shared clonotypes between healthy human individuals. Profiling relied on immunoSEQ multiplex PCR, and the TCRdb table lists in-frame clones only, not all of them. Of about 2.4 million clones listed, 85% to 95% are singletons. The sample consisted of naive CD4+ T cells sorted from blood. Described subset: CD45RA+ positively selected. These receptors were collected from a man younger than 30 in good health.

The chain recombines TRBV19 with TRBJ2-1; D tentatively reads TRBD1 or TRBD2 (6 bases each). V gave up 5 bases and J gave up 7 bases, with 18 bases separating them. The CDR3 has 15 residues. CDR1 and CDR2 from the germline V gene are LNHDA and SQIVND (reference sequence). This chain's CDR3 is CASSYTGRFGNEQFF. CDR3 in DNA: TGTGCCAGTAGTTACACAGGGAGGTTTGGGAATGAGCAGTTCTTC.

Details on this clone: The sample contains more than one DNA sequence encoding this CDR3. V is TRBV6-5 and J is TRBJ1-3, with D perhaps matching TRBD1 (6 bases). Germline CDR1 and CDR2: MNHEY and SVGAGI. This CDR3 is 14 amino acids long. Between the trimmed V and J ends, which lost 0 bases and 4 bases, there was a span of 7 bases. CDR3 amino acids: CASSYSGQGNTIYF. CDR3 bases: TGTGCCAGCAGTTACTCAGGACAGGGAAACACCATATATTTT.

The chain carries TRBV14 and TRBJ1-1; no clear D. Per the germline V gene, CDR1 is SGHDN and CDR2 is FVKESK. The CDR3 contains 13 residues. Trimming took 2 bases from V and 0 from J, leaving 4 bases between them. The CDR3 coding sequence is TGTGCCAGCAGCCAACTGATGAACACTGAAGCTTTCTTT. The encoded protein is CASSQLMNTEAFF.

The V call is TRBV7-2, the J call TRBJ2-7; tentative D call: TRBD2 (6 bases). CDR1 is SGHTA and CDR2 is FQGNSA in the germline V gene. Trimming stripped 1 base from V and 3 bases from J, with 10 bases between. The CDR3 contains 14 residues. In DNA form, the CDR3 reads TGTGCCAGCAGCTTAGTACTGCGGGGCTACGAGCAGTACTTC. Protein sequence: CASSLVLRGYEQYF.

This clone was observed a single time. The gene calls are TRBV30 and TRBJ1-1; no reliable D call. Trimming removed 5 bases from V and 3 bases from J, with 7 bases in between. This CDR3 spans 11 amino acids. Germline V gene sequence: CDR1 GTSNPN, CDR2 SVGIG (reference sequence). The DNA for the CDR3 is TGTGCCTGGTTCCGATACACTGAAGCTTTCTTT. Protein sequence: CAWFRYTEAFF.

This chain connects TRBV5-1 to TRBJ2-3, with 7 nucleotides matching TRBD2. CDR1 SGHRS and CDR2 YFSETQ come from the germline V gene. This CDR3 spans 17 amino acids. Germline trimming cut 0 bases from V and 0 bases from J; bases unmatched to any gene: 7. CDR3 in amino acids: CASSLAPLAQSTDTQYF. CDR3 in DNA: TGCGCCAGCAGCTTGGCCCCACTAGCGCAGAGCACAGATACGCAGTATTTT.

The genes are TRBV9 and TRBJ1-6, with D maybe TRBD1 (5 bases). The CDR3 has 16 residues. V was shortened by 0 bases and J by 9 bases, with 16 bases between the two germline ends. Per germline, CDR1 SGDLS and CDR2 YYNGEE. DNA for the CDR3: TGTGCCAGCAGCGTAGAGCAGGGCCCTATAACTTCACCCCTCCACTTT. Protein: CASSVEQGPITSPLHF.

This clone occurred once. The CDR3 bases are TGTGCCAGCAATGCTAATGTGGGGGATGGAAACACCATATATTTT. Protein sequence: CASNANVGDGNTIYF. The chain joins TRBV28 to TRBJ1-3; D possibly corresponds to TRBD1 (5 bases). This CDR3 comprises 15 residues. Trimming shortened V by 7 bases and J by 3 bases, and 16 bases separated the two germline ends. Per germline, CDR1 MDHEN and CDR2 SYDVKM.

The genes are TRBV5-1 and TRBJ2-1, with 8 bases matching TRBD2. The length of the CDR3 is 14 residues. Germline V gives CDR1 SGHRS, CDR2 YFSETQ. V shed 4 bases, J shed 8 bases, and the junction held 8 bases outside the gene matches. The CDR3 loop reads CASSLRTGGDEQFF. In DNA, the CDR3 is TGCGCCAGCAGCCTGAGGACCGGGGGGGATGAGCAGTTCTTC.

The CDR3 region has the DNA TGTGCCATCAGTGAGACCGACTTAGCGGACACTGAAGCTTTCTTT. Encoded protein: CAISETDLADTEAFF. The rearrangement joins TRBV10-3 to TRBJ1-1; D is unclear. The CDR3 runs 15 residues. V was trimmed by 2 bases and J by 3 bases, leaving 13 bases between them. In germline, CDR1 is ENHRY, CDR2 SYGVKD.

V is TRBV5-4 and J is TRBJ2-2, with 8 bases identical to TRBD1. Germline CDR1 is SGHNT and CDR2 is YYREEE (reference sequence). V lost 2 bases and J lost 4; bases outside the gene matches: 1. This CDR3 has 14 amino acids. This chain's CDR3 is CASSFGQGTGELFF. CDR3 DNA: TGTGCCAGCAGCTTCGGACAGGGCACCGGGGAGCTGTTTTTT.

This clone was picked up one time. V usage is TRBV28 and J usage is TRBJ2-5; possibly TRBD2 for D (5 bases). V lost 9 bases, J lost 1 base, and 9 bases lay in between. The CDR3 totals 12 residues. Germline V gene sequence: CDR1 MDHEN, CDR2 SYDVKM. This CDR3 is CASGAVQETQYF. CDR3 sequence (DNA): TGTGCCAGTGGAGCGGTCCAAGAGACCCAGTACTTC.

The J gene is TRBJ2-2, the V gene TRBV11-3; TRBD1 matches at 7 bases. The germline CDR1 and CDR2 sequences are SGHNT and YENEEA. J lost 1 base, V lost 6 bases, and 5 bases had no gene match. The CDR3 spans 15 residues. CDR3 sequence reads: CASSFRDRNTGELFF. The CDR3 DNA sequence: TGTGCCAGCAGTTTCCGGGACAGGAACACCGGGGAGCTGTTTTTT.

This chain joins TRBV5-8 and TRBJ1-1; no reliable D call. Per the germline V gene, CDR1 is SGHTS and CDR2 is YDEGEE. The V end was cut by 7 bases, the J end by 0 bases, with 10 bases between. There are 13 residues in the CDR3. The CDR3 here is CASVVRVNTEAFF. In DNA, the CDR3 is TGTGCCAGCGTTGTAAGAGTGAACACTGAAGCTTTCTTT.

The genes are TRBV5-1 and TRBJ2-5, with 12 nucleotides matching TRBD2. In germline, CDR1 is SGHRS, CDR2 YFSETQ. Unmatched junction bases numbered 13, after V lost 2 bases and J lost 5 bases. CDR3 length equals 18 residues. CDR3 in amino acids: CASSLGRTSGEVVETQYF. As DNA, the CDR3 is TGCGCCAGCAGCTTAGGACGGACTAGCGGGGAAGTTGTGGAGACCCAGTACTTC.

The genes are TRBV19 and TRBJ2-2; no firm D call. The V gene lost 2 bases and the J gene lost 3 bases, with 16 bases spanning the gap. CDR1 LNHDA and CDR2 SQIVND come from the germline V gene (reference sequence). This CDR3 has 17 amino acids. CDR3 nucleotides: TGTGCCAGTAGTATAATAATTGGGTTTCCGGACACCGGGGAGCTGTTTTTT. It codes for CASSIIIGFPDTGELFF. The full variable domain, completed using reference TRBV19 and TRBJ2-2, is DGGITQSPKYLFRKEGQNVTLSCEQNLNHDAMYWYRQDPGQGLRLIYYSQIVNDFQKGDIAEGYSVSREKKESFPLTVTSAQKNPTAFYLCASSIIIGFPDTGELFFGEGSRLTVL.

The chain uses TRBV7-2 and TRBJ2-7, with no clear D. The V end was cut by 5 bases, the J end by 3 bases, with 5 bases between. CDR3 size: 11 residues. CDR1 is SGHTA and CDR2 is FQGNSA in the germline V gene. This CDR3 reads CASSGRYEQYF. CDR3 in DNA: TGTGCCAGCAGCGGACGCTACGAGCAGTACTTC.

The chain uses TRBV7-8 and TRBJ2-3; 8 bases match TRBD2. CDR3 size: 17 residues. J gave up 1 base and V 1 base, and 7 bases lay outside the gene matches. The V gene's germline CDR1 is SGHVS and CDR2 FQNEAQ. The CDR3 region is CASSLGQLAAGTDTQYF. CDR3 sequence (DNA): TGTGCCAGCAGCTTAGGCCAACTAGCGGCCGGCACAGATACGCAGTATTTT.

The chain couples TRBV10-3 to TRBJ2-5; TRBD2 agrees at 14 bases. Trimming at V came to 6 bases and at J to 4 bases, leaving 7 bases not matched to a gene. CDR3 length: 16 amino acids. Germline lookup yields CDR1 ENHRY and CDR2 SYGVKD. The CDR3 loop is CAISLTSGGAGETQYF. In nucleotides, the CDR3 is TGTGCCATCAGCCTGACTAGCGGGGGGGCCGGAGAGACCCAGTACTTC.

This clone was found once. CDR3 sequence reads: CASSLVAGEAYEQYF. The CDR3, as DNA: TGCGCCAGCAGCTTGGTGGCGGGAGAGGCCTACGAGCAGTACTTC. This chain connects TRBV5-1 to TRBJ2-7; TRBD2 matches 7 bases. The CDR3 is 15 amino acids. V lost 0 bases, J lost 2 bases, and 5 bases stayed unmatched. Germline V lookup: CDR1 SGHRS, CDR2 YFSETQ.